This T cell receptor (beta chain) was identified in a study of blood T cells in healthy people across ages. V was clipped by 2 bases and J by 10 bases, with 18 bases between them. The CDR3 runs to 14 residues. Germline V lookup: CDR1 DFQATT, CDR2 SNEGSKA (reference sequence). A single count supports this clonotype. With a J-beta primer mix and a sample-barcoded 5' primer, a second PCR ran about 7 to 12 cycles. MiXCR, applied by TCRdb to the 5' RACE reads, yields one record per CDR3 protein. This sample has around 970,000 distinct CDR3 sequences; approximately 50% occur once, and the top ten carry about a fifth.

This chain uses TRBV20-1 with TRBJ1-5; D is possibly TRBD1 (6 bases). The clonotype originates from a woman aged 60-70 years in good health. The sequencing sample was made of blood. This chain's CDR3 is CSARQNREERPQHF. CDR3 coding DNA: TGCAGTGCTAGACAAAACAGGGAGGAGAGACCCCAGCATTTT.